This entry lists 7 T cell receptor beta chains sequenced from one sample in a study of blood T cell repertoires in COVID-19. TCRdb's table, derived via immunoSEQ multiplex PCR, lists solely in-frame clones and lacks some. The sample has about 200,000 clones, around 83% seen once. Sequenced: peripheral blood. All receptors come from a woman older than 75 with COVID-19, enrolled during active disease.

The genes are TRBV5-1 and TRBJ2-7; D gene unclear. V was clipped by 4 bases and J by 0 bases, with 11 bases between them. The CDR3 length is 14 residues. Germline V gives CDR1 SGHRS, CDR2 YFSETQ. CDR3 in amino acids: CASSPGSHSYEQYF. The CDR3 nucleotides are TGCGCCAGCAGCCCCGGGTCTCACTCCTACGAGCAGTACTTC.

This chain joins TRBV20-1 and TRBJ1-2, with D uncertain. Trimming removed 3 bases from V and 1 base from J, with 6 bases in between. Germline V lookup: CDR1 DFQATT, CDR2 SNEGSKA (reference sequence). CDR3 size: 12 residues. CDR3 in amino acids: CSASQRNYGYTF. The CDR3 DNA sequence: TGCAGTGCTAGTCAGCGTAACTATGGCTACACCTTC.

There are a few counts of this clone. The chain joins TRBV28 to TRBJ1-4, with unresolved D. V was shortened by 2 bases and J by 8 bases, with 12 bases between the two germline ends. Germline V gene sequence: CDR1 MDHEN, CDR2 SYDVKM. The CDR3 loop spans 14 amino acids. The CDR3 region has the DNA TGTGCCAGCAGTTTAATTCCGACTGGGGAAAAACTGTTTTTT. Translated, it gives CASSLIPTGEKLFF. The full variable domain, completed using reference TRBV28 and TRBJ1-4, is DVKVTQSSRYLVKRTGEKVFLECVQDMDHENMFWYRQDPGLGLRLIYFSYDVKMKEKGDIPEGYSVSREKKERFSLILESASTNQTSMYLCASSLIPTGEKLFFGSGTQLSVL.

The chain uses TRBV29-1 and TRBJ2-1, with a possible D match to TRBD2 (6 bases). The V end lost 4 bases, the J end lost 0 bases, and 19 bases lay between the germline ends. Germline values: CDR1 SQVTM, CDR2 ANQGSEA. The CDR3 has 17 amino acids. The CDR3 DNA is TGCAGCGTTGTGGGGGGAGCTACGGCTTACTCCTACAATGAGCAGTTCTTC. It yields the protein CSVVGGATAYSYNEQFF.

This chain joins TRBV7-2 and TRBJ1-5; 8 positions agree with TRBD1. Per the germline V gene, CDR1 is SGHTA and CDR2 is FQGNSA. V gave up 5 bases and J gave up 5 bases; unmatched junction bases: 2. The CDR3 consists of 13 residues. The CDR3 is CASSPDRDQPQHF. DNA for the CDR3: TGTGCCAGCAGCCCGGACAGGGATCAGCCCCAGCATTTT.

The CDR3 nucleotides are TGTGCCAGCAGCCTGAGGCCGGGAGGAGACACCGGGGAGCTGTTTTTT. Translating gives CASSLRPGGDTGELFF. This sequence joins TRBV6-4 and TRBJ2-2; 7 positions match TRBD2. CDR3 length: 16 amino acids. With 6 bases clipped from V and 3 bases from J, the junction kept 10 bases outside the gene matches. CDR1 and CDR2 (germline): MRHNA, SNTAGT.

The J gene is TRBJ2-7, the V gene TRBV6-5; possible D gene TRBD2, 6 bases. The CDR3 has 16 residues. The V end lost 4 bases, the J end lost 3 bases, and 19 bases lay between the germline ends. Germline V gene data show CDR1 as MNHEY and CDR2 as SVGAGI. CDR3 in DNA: TGTGCCAGCAGTTCCCCTAGAAGCCAGGGAGGCTACGAGCAGTACTTC. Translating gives CASSSPRSQGGYEQYF.